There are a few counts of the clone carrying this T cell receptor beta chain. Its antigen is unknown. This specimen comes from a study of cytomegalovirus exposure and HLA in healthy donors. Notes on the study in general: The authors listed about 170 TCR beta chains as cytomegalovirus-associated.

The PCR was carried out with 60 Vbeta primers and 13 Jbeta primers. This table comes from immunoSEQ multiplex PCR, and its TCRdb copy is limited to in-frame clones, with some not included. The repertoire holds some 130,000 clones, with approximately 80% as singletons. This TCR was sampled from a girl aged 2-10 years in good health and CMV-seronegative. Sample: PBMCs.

CDR3 nucleotide sequence: TGTGCCAGCAGTGAAACGAGCAGGGTTGCGGAACCTGAAGCTTTCTTT. Its translation: CASSETSRVAEPEAFF. This chain joins TRBV6-1 and TRBJ1-1; tentatively, D is TRBD1 (5 bases). V was clipped by 2 bases and J by 6 bases, with 19 bases between them. This CDR3 is built from 16 residues. CDR1 and CDR2 (germline): MNHNS, SASEGT.